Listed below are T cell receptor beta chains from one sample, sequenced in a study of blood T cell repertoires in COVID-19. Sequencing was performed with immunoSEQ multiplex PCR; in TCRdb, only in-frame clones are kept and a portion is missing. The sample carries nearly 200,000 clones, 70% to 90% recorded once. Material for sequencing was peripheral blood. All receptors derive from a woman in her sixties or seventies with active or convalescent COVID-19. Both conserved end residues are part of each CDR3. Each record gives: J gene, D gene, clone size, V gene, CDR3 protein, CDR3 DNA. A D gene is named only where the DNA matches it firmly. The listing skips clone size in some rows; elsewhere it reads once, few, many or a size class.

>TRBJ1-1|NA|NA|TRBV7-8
CASSPRRNTEAFF
TGTGCCAGCAGCCCCCGGAGGAACACTGAAGCTTTCTTT
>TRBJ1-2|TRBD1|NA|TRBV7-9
CASSYRTGGYWYGYTF
TGTGCCAGCAGCTATCGGACAGGGGGCTATTGGTATGGCTACACCTTC
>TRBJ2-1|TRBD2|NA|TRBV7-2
CASSVHPQSRLAGVSFF
TGTGCCAGCAGCGTTCACCCCCAGAGCCGCCTAGCGGGAGTCTCGTTCTTC
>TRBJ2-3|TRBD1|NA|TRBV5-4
CATRGQTSTDTQYF
TGTGCCACCAGGGGGCAGACTAGCACAGATACGCAGTATTTT
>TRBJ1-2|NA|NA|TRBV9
CASSAAWGPQNYGYTF
TGTGCCAGCAGCGCCGCTTGGGGCCCACAAAACTATGGCTACACCTTC
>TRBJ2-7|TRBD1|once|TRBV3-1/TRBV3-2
CASSDAGTGIFYEQYF
TGTGCCAGCAGCGACGCCGGGACAGGGATCTTCTACGAGCAGTACTTC
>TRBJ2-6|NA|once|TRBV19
CASGGIGTGANVLTF
TGTGCCAGCGGGGGAATAGGCACTGGGGCCAACGTCCTGACTTTC
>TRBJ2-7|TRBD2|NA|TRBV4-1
CASSQLMTSVSYEQYF
TGCGCCAGCAGCCAACTTATGACTAGCGTTTCCTACGAGCAGTACTTC
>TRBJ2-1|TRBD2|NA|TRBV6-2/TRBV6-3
CASSGRGGSGNEQFF
TGTGCCAGCAGTGGGAGGGGCGGGAGTGGCAATGAGCAGTTCTTC
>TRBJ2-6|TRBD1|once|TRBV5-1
CASSSGGTGANVLTF
TGCGCCAGCAGCTCAGGGGGTACTGGGGCCAACGTCCTGACTTTC
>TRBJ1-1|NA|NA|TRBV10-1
CASSEARSQRLNTEAFF
TGCGCCAGCAGTGAGGCCCGGAGCCAGAGACTGAACACTGAAGCTTTCTTT
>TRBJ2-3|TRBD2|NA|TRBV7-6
CASSSPGLAGGVTDTQYF
TGTGCCAGCAGCTCTCCGGGACTAGCGGGAGGGGTCACAGATACGCAGTATTTT
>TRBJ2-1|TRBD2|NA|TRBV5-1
CASSLAGLAGGRGNEQFF
TGCGCCAGCAGCTTGGCGGGACTAGCGGGAGGGAGGGGCAATGAGCAGTTCTTC
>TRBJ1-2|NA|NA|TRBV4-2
CASSQDRVDGQFVF
TGTGCCAGCAGCCAAGACAGGGTCGATGGGCAGTTCGTCTTC
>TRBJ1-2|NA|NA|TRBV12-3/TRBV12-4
CASSGNRARGYTF
TGTGCCAGCAGTGGTAACAGGGCTCGTGGCTACACCTTC
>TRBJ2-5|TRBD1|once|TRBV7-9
CASSLGTGSQETQYF
TGTGCCAGCAGCTTGGGGACAGGGTCCCAAGAGACCCAGTACTTC
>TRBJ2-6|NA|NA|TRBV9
CASSPEGSPLSGANVLTF
TGTGCCAGCAGCCCTGAAGGGAGTCCCCTCTCTGGGGCCAACGTCCTGACTTTC
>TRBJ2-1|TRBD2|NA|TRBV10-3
CAISGSSAGGGEQFF
TGTGCCATCAGTGGGAGCTCAGCGGGAGGGGGTGAGCAGTTCTTC
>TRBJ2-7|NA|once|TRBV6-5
CASSYSRGSAYEQYF
TGTGCCAGCAGTTACTCGAGAGGGTCAGCCTACGAGCAGTACTTC
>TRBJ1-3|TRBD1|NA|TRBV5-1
CASSGTGGGGNTIYF
TGCGCCAGCAGCGGTACAGGGGGAGGAGGAAACACCATATATTTT
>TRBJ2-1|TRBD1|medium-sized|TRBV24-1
CATSDLTGNEQFF
TGTGCCACCAGTGATCTGACAGGGAATGAGCAGTTCTTC
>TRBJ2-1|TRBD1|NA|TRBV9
CASSVRTGFGEQFF
TGTGCCAGCAGCGTCCGGACAGGTTTTGGTGAGCAGTTCTTC